Listed below are T cell receptor beta chains from one sample, sequenced in a study of T-cell reconstitution after alpha-beta-depleted transplantation in children. TCRdb used MiXCR to reprocess the PCR reads, holding one entry per CDR3 protein. The table includes roughly 610,000 distinct CDR3 sequences, 10% detected once. The sequenced sample was PBMCs from the stem cell graft donor, obtained from the stem cell graft. These receptor sequences come from a human donor who donated a stem cell graft to a child with acute myeloid leukemia. The CDR3 runs from the conserved cysteine through the conserved F or W. The D gene is left open where the match is weak. Expanded clones get a size class; other rows say once, few or many, or leave the size out.

TRBD2 | few | 14 | TRBJ2-7 | TRBV5-1 | TGCGCCAGCAGCTTTATTAGCGGGAGAAACGAGCAGTACTTC | CASSFISGRNEQYF
TRBD1 | few | 13 | TRBJ1-4 | TRBV7-2 | TGTGCCAGCAGCTTCAACAGGGGTGAAAAACTGTTTTTT | CASSFNRGEKLFF
TRBD2 | . | 15 | TRBJ2-3 | TRBV4-3 | TGCGCCAGCAGCCAAGAGGCGGGAGGGGCAGATACGCAGTATTTT | CASSQEAGGADTQYF
TRBD2 | few | 16 | TRBJ2-7 | TRBV20-1 | TGCAGTGCCCTGGGACTACCCGCGCGAAGCTCCTACGAGCAGTACTTC | CSALGLPARSSYEQYF
TRBD2 | many | 14 | TRBJ2-2 | TRBV24-1 | TGTGCCACCGGGACTAGCGGTGATACCGGGGAGCTGTTTTTT | CATGTSGDTGELFF
TRBD2 | many | 13 | TRBJ2-5 | TRBV12-3/TRBV12-4 | TGTGCCAGCAGTATTAGCGGGACTGAGACCCAGTACTTC | CASSISGTETQYF
. | many | 12 | TRBJ2-7 | TRBV14 | TGTGCCAGCAGCATCGGGCAGTACGAGCAGTACTTC | CASSIGQYEQYF
TRBD2 | . | 17 | TRBJ2-5 | TRBV7-8 | TGTGCCAGCAGCTTAGGCCCGACGGGGGGGGTGGGAGAGACCCAGTACTTC | CASSLGPTGGVGETQYF
TRBD2 | few | 14 | TRBJ2-7 | TRBV25-1 | TGTGCCAGCACCTGGACTAGCTTATCCTACGAGCAGTACTTC | CASTWTSLSYEQYF
TRBD2 | . | 13 | TRBJ2-1 | TRBV7-2 | TGTGCCAGCAGCCAAGAGGGACTAGCGGAGCAGTTCTTC | CASSQEGLAEQFF
TRBD2 | many | 16 | TRBJ2-5 | TRBV2 | TGTGCCAGCAGTGGGTACAGCGGGAGGGCCGTGGAGACCCAGTACTTC | CASSGYSGRAVETQYF
. | . | 15 | TRBJ2-5 | TRBV20-1 | TGCAGTGCTAGAGTTGCAGCGGAGGGACGAGAGACCCAGTACTTC | CSARVAAEGRETQYF
TRBD2 | few | 15 | TRBJ2-1 | TRBV24-1 | TGTGCCACCAGTGGGAAAGCGGGAGGTTACAATGAGCAGTTCTTC | CATSGKAGGYNEQFF
TRBD2 | . | 14 | TRBJ2-2 | TRBV2 | TGTGCCAGCAGTGGAAAGCGGGATGGCGGGGAGCTGTTTTTT | CASSGKRDGGELFF
. | few | 14 | TRBJ2-5 | TRBV4-2 | TGTGCCAGCAGCCTTCGGGAGACAAAAGAGACCCAGTACTTC | CASSLRETKETQYF
. | . | 14 | TRBJ2-4 | TRBV15 | TGTGCCACCAGCAGAGTTGTGGGCAAAAACATTCAGTACTTC | CATSRVVGKNIQYF
TRBD2 | many | 17 | TRBJ2-4 | TRBV12-3/TRBV12-4 | TGTGCCAGCAGCCCCGGGACTAGCGCGAGAGGGAAAAACATTCAGTACTTC | CASSPGTSARGKNIQYF
. | few | 14 | TRBJ2-7 | TRBV20-1 | TGCAGTGCCCAACGGGCCCTCAGCTCCTACGAGCAGTACTTC | CSAQRALSSYEQYF